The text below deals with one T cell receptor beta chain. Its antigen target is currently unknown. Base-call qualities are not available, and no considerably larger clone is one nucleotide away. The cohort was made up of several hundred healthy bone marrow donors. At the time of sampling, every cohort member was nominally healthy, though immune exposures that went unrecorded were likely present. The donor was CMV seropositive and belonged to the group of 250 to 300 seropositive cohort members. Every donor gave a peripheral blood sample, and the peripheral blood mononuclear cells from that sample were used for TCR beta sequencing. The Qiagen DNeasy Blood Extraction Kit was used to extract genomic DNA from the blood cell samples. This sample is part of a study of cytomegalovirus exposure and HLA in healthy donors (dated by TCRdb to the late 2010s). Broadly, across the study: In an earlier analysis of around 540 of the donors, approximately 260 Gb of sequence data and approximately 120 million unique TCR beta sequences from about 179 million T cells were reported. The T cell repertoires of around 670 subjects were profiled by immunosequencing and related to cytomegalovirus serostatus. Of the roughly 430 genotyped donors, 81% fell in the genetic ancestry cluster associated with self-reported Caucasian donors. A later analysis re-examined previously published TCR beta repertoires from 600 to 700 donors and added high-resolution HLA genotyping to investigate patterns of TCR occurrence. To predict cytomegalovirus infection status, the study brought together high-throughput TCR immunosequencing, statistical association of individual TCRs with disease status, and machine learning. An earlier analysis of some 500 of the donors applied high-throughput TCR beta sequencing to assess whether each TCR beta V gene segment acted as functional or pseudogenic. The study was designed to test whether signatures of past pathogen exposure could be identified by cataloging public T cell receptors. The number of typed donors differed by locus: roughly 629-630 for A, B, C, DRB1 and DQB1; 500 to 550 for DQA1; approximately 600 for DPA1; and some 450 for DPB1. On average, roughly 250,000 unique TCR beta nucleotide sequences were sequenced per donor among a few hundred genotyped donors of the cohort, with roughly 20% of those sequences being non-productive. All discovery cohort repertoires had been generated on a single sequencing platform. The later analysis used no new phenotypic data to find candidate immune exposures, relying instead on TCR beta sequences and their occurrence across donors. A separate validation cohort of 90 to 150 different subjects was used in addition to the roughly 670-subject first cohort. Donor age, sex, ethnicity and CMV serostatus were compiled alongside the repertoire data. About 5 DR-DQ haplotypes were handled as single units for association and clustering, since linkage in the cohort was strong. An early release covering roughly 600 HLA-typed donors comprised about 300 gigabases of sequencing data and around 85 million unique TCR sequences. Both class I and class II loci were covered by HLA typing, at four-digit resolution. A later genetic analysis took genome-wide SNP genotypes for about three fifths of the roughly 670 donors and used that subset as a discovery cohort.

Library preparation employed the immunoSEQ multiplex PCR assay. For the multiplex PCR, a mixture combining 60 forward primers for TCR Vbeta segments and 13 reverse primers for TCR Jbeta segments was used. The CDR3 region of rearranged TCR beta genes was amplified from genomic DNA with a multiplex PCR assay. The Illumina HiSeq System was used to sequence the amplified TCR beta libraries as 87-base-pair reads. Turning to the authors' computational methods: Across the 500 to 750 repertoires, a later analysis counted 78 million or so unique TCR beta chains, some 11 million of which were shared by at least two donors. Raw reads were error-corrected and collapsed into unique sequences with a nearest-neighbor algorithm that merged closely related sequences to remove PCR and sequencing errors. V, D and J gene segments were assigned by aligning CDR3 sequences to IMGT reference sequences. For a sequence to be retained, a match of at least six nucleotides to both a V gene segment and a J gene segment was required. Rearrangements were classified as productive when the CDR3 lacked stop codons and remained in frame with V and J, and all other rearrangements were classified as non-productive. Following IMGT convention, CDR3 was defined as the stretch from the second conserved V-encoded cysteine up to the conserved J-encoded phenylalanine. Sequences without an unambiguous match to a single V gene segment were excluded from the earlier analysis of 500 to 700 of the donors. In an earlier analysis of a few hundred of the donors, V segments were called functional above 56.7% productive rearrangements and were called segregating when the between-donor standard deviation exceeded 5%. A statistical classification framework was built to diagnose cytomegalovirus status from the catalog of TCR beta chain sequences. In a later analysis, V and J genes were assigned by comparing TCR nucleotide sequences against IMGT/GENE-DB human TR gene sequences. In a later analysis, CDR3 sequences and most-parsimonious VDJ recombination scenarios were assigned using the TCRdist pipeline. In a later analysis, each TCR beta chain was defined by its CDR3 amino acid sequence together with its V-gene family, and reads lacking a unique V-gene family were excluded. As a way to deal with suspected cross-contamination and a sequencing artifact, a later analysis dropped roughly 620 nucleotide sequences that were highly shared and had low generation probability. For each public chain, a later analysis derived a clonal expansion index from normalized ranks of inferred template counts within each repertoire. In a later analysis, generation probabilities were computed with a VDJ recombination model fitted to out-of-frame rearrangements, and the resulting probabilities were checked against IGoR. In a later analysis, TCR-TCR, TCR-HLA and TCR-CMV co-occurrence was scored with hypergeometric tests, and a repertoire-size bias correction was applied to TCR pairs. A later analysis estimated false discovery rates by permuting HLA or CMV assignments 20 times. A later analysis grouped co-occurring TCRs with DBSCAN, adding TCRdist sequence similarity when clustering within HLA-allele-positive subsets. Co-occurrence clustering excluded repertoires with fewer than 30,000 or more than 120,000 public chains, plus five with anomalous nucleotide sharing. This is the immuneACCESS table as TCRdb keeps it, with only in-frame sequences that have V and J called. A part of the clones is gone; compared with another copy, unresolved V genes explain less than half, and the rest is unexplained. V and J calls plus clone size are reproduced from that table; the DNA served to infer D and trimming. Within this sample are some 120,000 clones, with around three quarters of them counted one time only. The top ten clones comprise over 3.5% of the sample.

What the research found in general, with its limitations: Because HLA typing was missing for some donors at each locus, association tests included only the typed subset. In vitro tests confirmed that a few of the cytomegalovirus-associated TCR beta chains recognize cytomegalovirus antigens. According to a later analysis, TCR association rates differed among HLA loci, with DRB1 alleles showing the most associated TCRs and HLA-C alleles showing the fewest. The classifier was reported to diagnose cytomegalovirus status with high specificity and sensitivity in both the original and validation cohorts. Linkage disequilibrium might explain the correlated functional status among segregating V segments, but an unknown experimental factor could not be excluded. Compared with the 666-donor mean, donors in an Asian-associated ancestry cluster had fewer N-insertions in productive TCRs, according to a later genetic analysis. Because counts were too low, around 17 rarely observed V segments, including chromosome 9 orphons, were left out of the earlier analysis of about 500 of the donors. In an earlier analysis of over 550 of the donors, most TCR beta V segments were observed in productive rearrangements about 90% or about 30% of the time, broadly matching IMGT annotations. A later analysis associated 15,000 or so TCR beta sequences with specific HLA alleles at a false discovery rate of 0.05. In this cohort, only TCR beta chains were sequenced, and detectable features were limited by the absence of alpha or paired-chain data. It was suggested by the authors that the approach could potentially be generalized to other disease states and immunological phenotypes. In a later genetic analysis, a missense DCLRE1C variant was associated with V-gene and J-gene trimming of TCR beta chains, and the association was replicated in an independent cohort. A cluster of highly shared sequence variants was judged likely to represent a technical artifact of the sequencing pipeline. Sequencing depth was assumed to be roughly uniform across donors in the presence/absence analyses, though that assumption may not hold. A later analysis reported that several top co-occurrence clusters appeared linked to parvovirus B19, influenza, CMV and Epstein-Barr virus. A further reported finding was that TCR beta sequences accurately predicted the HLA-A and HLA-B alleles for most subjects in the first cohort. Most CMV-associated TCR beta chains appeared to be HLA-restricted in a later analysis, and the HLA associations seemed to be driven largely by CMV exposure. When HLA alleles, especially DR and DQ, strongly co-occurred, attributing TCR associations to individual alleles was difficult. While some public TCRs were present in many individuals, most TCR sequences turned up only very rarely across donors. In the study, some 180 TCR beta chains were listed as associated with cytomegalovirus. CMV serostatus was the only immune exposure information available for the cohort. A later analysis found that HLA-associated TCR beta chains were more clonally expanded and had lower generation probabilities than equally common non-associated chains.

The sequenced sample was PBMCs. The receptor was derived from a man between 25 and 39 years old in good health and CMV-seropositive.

The CDR3 protein sequence reads: CATSSTLGHLNTEAFF. The base sequence is TGTGCCACCAGCAGTACCTTAGGACACCTCAACACTGAAGCTTTCTTT. This sequence uses TRBV15 and TRBJ1-1, and TRBD1 may be the D gene, going by 5 matching bases. Reading from cysteine to phenylalanine, the CDR3 counts 16 amino acids. Only the CDR3 DNA is retained, 48 bases long and in frame from the first base. The germline V gene (reference sequence) provides CDR1 LNHNV and CDR2 YYDKDF. V is shortened by 3 bases, J by 2 bases, and the region joining them spans 16 bases.